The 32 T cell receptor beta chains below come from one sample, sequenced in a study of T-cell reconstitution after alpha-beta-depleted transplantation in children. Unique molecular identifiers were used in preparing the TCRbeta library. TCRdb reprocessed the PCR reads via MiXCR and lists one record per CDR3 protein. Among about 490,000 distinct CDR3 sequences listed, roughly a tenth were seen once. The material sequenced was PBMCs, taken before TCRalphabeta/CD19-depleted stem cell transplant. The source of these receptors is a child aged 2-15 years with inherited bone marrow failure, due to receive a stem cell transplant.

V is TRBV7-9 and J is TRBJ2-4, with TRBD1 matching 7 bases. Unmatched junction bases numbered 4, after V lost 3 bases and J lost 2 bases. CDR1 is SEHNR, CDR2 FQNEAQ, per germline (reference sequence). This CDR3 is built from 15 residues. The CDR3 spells CASSFSTGTKNIQYF. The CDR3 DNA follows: TGTGCCAGCAGCTTTTCGACAGGGACCAAAAACATTCAGTACTTC.

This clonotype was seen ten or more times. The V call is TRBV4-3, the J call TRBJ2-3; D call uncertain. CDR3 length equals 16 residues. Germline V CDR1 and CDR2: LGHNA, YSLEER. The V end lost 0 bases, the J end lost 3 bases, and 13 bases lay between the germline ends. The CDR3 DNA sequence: TGCGCCAGCAGCCAAGAGGGGTCAGCCCGTACAGATACGCAGTATTTT. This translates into CASSQEGSARTDTQYF.

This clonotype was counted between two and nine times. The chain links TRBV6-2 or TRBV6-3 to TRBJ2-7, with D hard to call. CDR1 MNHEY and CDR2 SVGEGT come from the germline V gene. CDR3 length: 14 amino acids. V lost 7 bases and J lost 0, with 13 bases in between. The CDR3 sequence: CASTLLRSSYEQYF. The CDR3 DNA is TGTGCCAGCACTCTTCTCAGGAGCTCCTACGAGCAGTACTTC.

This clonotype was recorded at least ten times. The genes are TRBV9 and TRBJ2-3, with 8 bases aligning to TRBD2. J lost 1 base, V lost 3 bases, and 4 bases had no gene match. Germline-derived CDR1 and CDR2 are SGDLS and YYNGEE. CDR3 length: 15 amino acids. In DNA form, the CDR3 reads TGTGCCAGCAGCGCACTAGCGGCCGGCACAGATACGCAGTATTTT. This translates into CASSALAAGTDTQYF.

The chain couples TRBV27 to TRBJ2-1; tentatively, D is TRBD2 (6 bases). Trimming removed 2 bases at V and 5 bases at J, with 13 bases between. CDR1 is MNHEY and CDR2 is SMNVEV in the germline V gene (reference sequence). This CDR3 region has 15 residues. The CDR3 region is CASSLAGPFHNEQFF. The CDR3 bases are TGTGCCAGCAGTTTAGCGGGACCCTTCCACAATGAGCAGTTCTTC.

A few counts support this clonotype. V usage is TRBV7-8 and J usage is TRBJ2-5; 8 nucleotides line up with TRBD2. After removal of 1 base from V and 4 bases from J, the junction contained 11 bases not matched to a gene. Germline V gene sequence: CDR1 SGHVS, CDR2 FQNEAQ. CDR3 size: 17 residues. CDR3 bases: TGTGCCAGCAGCTTAGTCATAGGACTAGCTCTTAGAGAGACCCAGTACTTC. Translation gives CASSLVIGLALRETQYF.

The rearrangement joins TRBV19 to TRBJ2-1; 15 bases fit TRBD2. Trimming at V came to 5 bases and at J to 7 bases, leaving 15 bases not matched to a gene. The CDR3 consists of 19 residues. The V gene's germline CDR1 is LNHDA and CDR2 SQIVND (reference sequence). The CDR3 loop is CASSAPDRTSGRGGNEQFF. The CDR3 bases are TGTGCCAGTAGTGCCCCCGACCGGACTAGCGGGAGGGGCGGAAATGAGCAGTTCTTC.

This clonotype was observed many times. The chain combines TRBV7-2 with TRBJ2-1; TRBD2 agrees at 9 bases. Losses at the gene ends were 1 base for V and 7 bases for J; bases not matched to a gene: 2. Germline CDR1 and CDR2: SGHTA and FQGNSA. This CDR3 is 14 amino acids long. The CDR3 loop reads CASSLVAGVNEQFF. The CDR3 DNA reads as TGTGCCAGCAGCTTAGTAGCGGGAGTGAATGAGCAGTTCTTC.

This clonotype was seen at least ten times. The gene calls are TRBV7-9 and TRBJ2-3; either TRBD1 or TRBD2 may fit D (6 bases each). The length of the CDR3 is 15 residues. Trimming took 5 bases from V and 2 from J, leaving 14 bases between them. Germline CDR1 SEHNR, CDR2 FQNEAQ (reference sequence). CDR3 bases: TGTGCCAGCAGCCCATGGGGGGCTCACACAGATACGCAGTATTTT. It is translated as CASSPWGAHTDTQYF.

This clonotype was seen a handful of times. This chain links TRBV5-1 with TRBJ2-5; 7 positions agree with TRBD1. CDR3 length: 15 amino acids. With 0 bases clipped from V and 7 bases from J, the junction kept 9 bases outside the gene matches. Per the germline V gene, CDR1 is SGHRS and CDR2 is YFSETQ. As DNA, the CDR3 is TGCGCCAGCAGCTTGGCCTTAACAGGGGATGGGACCCAGTACTTC. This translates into CASSLALTGDGTQYF.

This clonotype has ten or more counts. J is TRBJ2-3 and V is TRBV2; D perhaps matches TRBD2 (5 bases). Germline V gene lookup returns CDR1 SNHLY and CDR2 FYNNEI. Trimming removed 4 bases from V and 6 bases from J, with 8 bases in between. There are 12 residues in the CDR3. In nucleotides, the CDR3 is TGTGCCAGCAGTGCGGGAAGGGATACGCAGTATTTT. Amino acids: CASSAGRDTQYF.

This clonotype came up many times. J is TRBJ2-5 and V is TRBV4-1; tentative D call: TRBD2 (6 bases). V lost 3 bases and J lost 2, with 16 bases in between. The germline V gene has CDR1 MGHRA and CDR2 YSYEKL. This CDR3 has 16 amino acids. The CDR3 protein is CASSHAPGTGQETQYF. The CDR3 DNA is TGCGCCAGCAGCCACGCCCCCGGGACTGGGCAAGAGACCCAGTACTTC.

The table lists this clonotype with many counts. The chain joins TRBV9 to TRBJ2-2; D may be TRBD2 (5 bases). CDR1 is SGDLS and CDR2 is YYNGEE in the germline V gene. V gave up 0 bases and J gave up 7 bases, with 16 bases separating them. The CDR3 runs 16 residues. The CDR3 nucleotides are TGTGCCAGCAGCGTAGGGCCGGGGAGATATGGCGGGGAGCTGTTTTTT. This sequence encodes CASSVGPGRYGGELFF.

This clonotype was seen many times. This chain's CDR3 is CSVPRYNEQFF. The DNA for the CDR3 is TGCAGTGTTCCGCGCTACAATGAGCAGTTCTTC. The gene calls are TRBV20-1 and TRBJ2-1; no definite D call. The CDR3 extends over 11 amino acids. Germline V gene data show CDR1 as DFQATT and CDR2 as SNEGSKA (reference sequence). V was cut by 7 bases and J by 3 bases, with 7 bases left in between.

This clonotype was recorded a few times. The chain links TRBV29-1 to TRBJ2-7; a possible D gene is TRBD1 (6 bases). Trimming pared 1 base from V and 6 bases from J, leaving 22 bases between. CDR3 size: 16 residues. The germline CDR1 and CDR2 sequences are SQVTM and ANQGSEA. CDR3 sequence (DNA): TGCAGCGTTGAAGGACCGACTGGACAGCTTGAAGGCGAGCAGTACTTC. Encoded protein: CSVEGPTGQLEGEQYF.

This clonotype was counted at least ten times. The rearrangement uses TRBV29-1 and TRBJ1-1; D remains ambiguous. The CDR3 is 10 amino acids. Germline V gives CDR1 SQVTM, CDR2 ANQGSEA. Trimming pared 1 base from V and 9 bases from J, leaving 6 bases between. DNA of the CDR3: TGCAGCGTTGAAGGGGCGAAAGCTTTCTTT. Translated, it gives CSVEGAKAFF.

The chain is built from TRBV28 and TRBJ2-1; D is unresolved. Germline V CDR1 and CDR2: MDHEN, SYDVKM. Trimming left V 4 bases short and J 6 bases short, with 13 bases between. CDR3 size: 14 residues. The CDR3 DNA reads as TGTGCCAGCAGTTCAAGACGGGCTCCCAATGAGCAGTTCTTC. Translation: CASSSRRAPNEQFF.

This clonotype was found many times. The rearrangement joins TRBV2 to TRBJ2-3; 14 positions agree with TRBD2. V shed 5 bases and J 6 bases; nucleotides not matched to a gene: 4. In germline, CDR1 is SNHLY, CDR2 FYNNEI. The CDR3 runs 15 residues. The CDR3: CASSPTSGRADTQYF. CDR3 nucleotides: TGTGCCAGCAGTCCGACTAGCGGGAGGGCCGATACGCAGTATTTT.

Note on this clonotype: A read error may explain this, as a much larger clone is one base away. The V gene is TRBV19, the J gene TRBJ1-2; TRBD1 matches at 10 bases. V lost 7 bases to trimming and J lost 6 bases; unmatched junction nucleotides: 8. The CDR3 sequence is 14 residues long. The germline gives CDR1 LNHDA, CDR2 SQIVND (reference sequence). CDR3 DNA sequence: TGTGCCAGTACCCCGGGACAGGGGTACCATGGCTACACCTTC. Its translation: CASTPGQGYHGYTF.

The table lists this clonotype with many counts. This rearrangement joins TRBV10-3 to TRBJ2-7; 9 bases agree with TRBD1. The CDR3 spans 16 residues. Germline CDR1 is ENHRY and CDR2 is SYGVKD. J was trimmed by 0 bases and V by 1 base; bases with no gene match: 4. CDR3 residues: CAISELGTGLSYEQYF. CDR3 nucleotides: TGTGCCATCAGTGAGTTGGGGACAGGGCTCTCCTACGAGCAGTACTTC.

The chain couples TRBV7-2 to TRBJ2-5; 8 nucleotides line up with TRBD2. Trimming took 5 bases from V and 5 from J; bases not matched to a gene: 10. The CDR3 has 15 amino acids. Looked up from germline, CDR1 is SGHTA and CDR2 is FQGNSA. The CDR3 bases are TGTGCCAGCAGCCAGCCGGCTAGCGGGTCGGAGACCCAGTACTTC. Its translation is CASSQPASGSETQYF.

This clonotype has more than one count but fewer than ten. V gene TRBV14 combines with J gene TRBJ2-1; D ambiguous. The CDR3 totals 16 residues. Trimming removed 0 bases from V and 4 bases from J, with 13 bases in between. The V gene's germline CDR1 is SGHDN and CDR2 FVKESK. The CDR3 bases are TGTGCCAGCAGCCAAGATGAGATTTACGGATACAATGAGCAGTTCTTC. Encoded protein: CASSQDEIYGYNEQFF.

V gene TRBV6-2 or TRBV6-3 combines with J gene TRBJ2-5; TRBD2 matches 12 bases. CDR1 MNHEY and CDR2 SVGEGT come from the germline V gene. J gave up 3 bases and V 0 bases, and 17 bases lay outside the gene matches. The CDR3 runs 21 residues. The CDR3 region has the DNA TGTGCCAGCAGTTACTCGAGGATCAGGTTGGCTAGCGGGAGGGCCGAAGAGACCCAGTACTTC. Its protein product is CASSYSRIRLASGRAEETQYF.

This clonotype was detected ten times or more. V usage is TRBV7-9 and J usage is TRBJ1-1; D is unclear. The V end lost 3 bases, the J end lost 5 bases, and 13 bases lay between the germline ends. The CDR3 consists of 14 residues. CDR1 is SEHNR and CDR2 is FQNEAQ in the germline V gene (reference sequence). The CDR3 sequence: CASSLVPDGTEAFF. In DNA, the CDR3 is TGTGCCAGCAGCTTGGTCCCTGATGGGACTGAAGCTTTCTTT.

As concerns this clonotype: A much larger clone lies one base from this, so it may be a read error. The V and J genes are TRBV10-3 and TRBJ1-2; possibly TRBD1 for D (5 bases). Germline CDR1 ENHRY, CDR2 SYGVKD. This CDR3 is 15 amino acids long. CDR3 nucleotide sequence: TGTGCCATCAACCGACGGGACGGCGCTAACAATGGCTACACCTTC. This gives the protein CAINRRDGANNGYTF.

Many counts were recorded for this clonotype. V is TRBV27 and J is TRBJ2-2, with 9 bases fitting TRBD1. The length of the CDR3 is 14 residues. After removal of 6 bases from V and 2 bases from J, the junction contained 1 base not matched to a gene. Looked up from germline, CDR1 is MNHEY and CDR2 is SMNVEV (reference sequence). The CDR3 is CASRDRGNTGELFF. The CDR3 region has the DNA TGTGCCAGCAGGGACAGGGGTAACACCGGGGAGCTGTTTTTT.

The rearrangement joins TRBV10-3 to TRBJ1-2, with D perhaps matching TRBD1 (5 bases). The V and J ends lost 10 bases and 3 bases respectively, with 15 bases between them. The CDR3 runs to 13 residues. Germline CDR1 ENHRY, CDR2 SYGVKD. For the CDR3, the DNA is TGTGCCACGGGGGTGGGGAGTTACTATGGCTACACCTTC. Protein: CATGVGSYYGYTF.

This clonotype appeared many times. The DNA for the CDR3 is TGTGCCAGCAGCTTAGGACAGGGAGATGAGCAGTTCTTC. Encoded protein: CASSLGQGDEQFF. This sequence joins TRBV7-9 and TRBJ2-1, with TRBD1 matching 7 bases. With 1 base clipped from V and 8 bases from J, the junction kept 2 bases outside the gene matches. CDR3 size: 13 residues. Germline V gives CDR1 SEHNR, CDR2 FQNEAQ (reference sequence).

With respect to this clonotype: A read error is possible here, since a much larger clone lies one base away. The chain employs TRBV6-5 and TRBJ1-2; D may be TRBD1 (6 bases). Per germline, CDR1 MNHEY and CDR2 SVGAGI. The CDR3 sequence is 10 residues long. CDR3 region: CAPATGGFTF. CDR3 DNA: TGTGCCCCCGCTACGGGGGGCTTCACCTTC.

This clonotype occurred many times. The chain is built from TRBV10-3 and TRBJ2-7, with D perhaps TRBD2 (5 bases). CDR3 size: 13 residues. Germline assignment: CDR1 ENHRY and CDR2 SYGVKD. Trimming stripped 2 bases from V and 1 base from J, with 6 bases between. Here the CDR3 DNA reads TGTGCCATCAGTGAGCCGGGGTCCTACGAGCAGTACTTC. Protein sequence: CAISEPGSYEQYF.

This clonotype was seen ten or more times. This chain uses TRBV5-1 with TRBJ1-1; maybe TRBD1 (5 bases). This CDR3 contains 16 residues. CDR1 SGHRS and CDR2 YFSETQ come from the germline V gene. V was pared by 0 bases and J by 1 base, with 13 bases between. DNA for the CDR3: TGCGCCAGCAGCTTGGAAGGGGCGCTAGGGAACACTGAAGCTTTCTTT. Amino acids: CASSLEGALGNTEAFF. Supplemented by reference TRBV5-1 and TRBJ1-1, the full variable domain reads KAGVTQTPRYLIKTRGQQVTLSCSPISGHRSVSWYQQTPGQGLQFLFEYFSETQRNKGNFPGRFSGRQFSNSRSEMNVSTLELGDSALYLCASSLEGALGNTEAFFGQGTRLTVV.

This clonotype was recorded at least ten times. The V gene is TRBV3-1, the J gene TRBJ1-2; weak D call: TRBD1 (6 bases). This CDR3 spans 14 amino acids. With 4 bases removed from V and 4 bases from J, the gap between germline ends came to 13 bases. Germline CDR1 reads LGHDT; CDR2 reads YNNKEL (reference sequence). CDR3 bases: TGTGCCAGCAGCCTTTCGGACAGTGGCTATGGCTACACCTTC. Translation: CASSLSDSGYGYTF.